Described below is a single T cell receptor beta chain sequence and its context. Its specificity is unknown. Unique molecular identifiers were present on cDNA, and template switching added a universal primer site. In TCRdb, the 5' RACE reads were re-called with MiXCR into one record per CDR3 protein. The repertoire has a few hundred thousand distinct CDR3 sequences, just under 10% of them found once; the top ten carry around 3.2%. With 4 bases removed from V and 4 bases from J, the gap between germline ends came to 28 bases. CDR1 is KGHDR, CDR2 SFDVKD, per germline. The CDR3 loop spans 20 amino acids. The sample originates from a study of identical twins. Study observations and caveats: The same donors were not followed; conclusions instead depended on cross-sectional statistical analysis.

This sample also belongs to another study, concerning yellow fever vaccine responses in identical twins.

The J gene is TRBJ2-1, the V gene TRBV24-1, with D maybe TRBD1 (7 bases). Sequencing was done on a sample of PBMCs. This clonotype originated in a woman under 30 in good health. Here the CDR3 DNA reads TGTGCCACCAGTGACCCCAGGGGGAGGACAGGCCCGAGGGTATACAATGAGCAGTTCTTC. Protein: CATSDPRGRTGPRVYNEQFF.